This T cell receptor (beta chain) was observed in a study of CD8+ T cells in alopecia areata. Across the whole study: The tofacitinib course ran for 6 to 18 months and was followed by 6 months off drug. The study's findings and limits: Normal skin's resident alphabeta T cells are also sequenced in scalp samples. Sharing of TCR sequences between patients (possibly for HLA-related reasons) was less clear than in mice. Compared with normal scalp, lesional scalp had higher clonality and more expanded CD8+ clones.

A remark on this clone: Its antigen is undetermined.

cDNA prepared by RNA extraction and subsequent reverse transcription served as the template for sequencing. Generated by immunoSEQ multiplex PCR, the TCRdb table keeps only in-frame clones and is missing some. Of some 100,000 clones in the sample, roughly two fifths are singletons; the top ten hold approximately 2.8%. Germline CDR1 is SQVTM and CDR2 is ANQGSEA. This CDR3 has 11 amino acids. Trimming removed 2 bases at V and 4 bases at J, with 6 bases between. The rearrangement links TRBV29-1 to TRBJ2-7; D is undetermined. This receptor was obtained from a human donor with alopecia areata. Sequencing input: CD4+ T cells sorted from blood. The chain's CDR3 is CSVETVYEQYF. The CDR3 DNA follows: TGCAGCGTTGAAACAGTTTACGAGCAGTACTTC.